This passage covers 15 T cell receptor beta chains from one sample sequenced in a study of blood T cells in healthy people across ages (dated by TCRdb to between 2014 and 2016). Libraries were constructed by 5' RACE. The run used an Illumina HiSeq 2500. A second PCR of about 6 to 11 cycles was performed with a sample-barcoded 5' primer and a J-beta primer mix. The raw public reads went through TCRdb reprocessing: fastp at Q25, MiXCR clone calling, in-frame beta chains kept. Under each unique CDR3 protein, matching rows form one entry showing the most common genes and DNA. Within this sample are roughly 930,000 distinct CDR3 sequences, with roughly 48% of them counted one time only. The ten largest clones take up roughly 13% of the sample. Sequencing was carried out using blood. All receptors derive from a man under 40 in good health.

This clonotype was recorded a few times. The chain recombines TRBV3-1 with TRBJ2-7; D remains ambiguous. Trimming took 0 bases from V and 3 from J, leaving 12 bases between them. The CDR3 has 15 amino acids. Per germline, CDR1 LGHDT and CDR2 YNNKEL (reference sequence). The CDR3 DNA reads as TGTGCCAGCAGCCAAGACTTGGGGAAGGGCTACGAGCAGTACTTC. This sequence encodes CASSQDLGKGYEQYF.

This sequence joins TRBV7-9 and TRBJ2-2; D gene uncertain. Germline CDR1 and CDR2: SEHNR and FQNEAQ (reference sequence). Trimming pared 0 bases from V and 1 base from J, leaving 9 bases between. The CDR3 runs 16 residues. The CDR3 protein is CASSLARPENTGELFF. CDR3 DNA sequence: TGTGCCAGCAGCTTAGCGCGGCCAGAGAACACCGGGGAGCTGTTTTTT. Variable domain in full (rest from reference TRBV7-9 and TRBJ2-2): DTGVSQNPRHKITKRGQNVTFRCDPISEHNRLYWYRQTLGQGPEFLTYFQNEAQLEKSRLLSDRFSAERPKGSFSTLEIQRTEQGDSAMYLCASSLARPENTGELFFGEGSRLTVL.

This chain connects TRBV29-1 to TRBJ1-1, with D unclear. Germline V lookup: CDR1 SQVTM, CDR2 ANQGSEA. The ends were cut back, 6 bases at V and 3 bases at J, with 14 bases in the middle. CDR3 length: 13 residues. The CDR3 nucleotides read TGCAGCGTCTCGGTTAATCGGGACACTGAAGCTTTCTTT. Residues: CSVSVNRDTEAFF.

The count of this clonotype is one. The rearrangement uses TRBV7-8 and TRBJ1-4; D may be TRBD1 (6 bases). CDR3 length: 17 residues. Between the trimmed V and J ends, which lost 7 bases and 0 bases, there was a span of 18 bases. The germline gives CDR1 SGHVS, CDR2 FQNEAQ. This chain's CDR3 is CASTEDQGLTTNEKLFF. CDR3 coding DNA: TGTGCCAGCACCGAGGACCAGGGGCTCACAACTAATGAAAAACTGTTTTTT.

In this sample, this clonotype turned up a few times. This CDR3 is CAWSLNTQVVGEAFF. The CDR3 DNA is TGTGCCTGGAGTTTAAACACACAGGTCGTGGGCGAAGCTTTCTTT. The V and J genes are TRBV30 and TRBJ1-1; TRBD1 is a possible D gene (5 bases). The V and J ends lost 2 bases and 8 bases respectively, with 21 bases between them. CDR1 GTSNPN and CDR2 SVGIG come from the germline V gene (reference sequence). CDR3 size: 15 residues.

This rearrangement joins TRBV6-5 to TRBJ2-3; weak D call: TRBD2 (5 bases). Germline CDR1 is MNHEY and CDR2 is SVGAGI. V was clipped by 2 bases and J by 0 bases, with 9 bases between them. This CDR3 has 15 residues. The CDR3 loop is CASSYAGVSTDTQYF. Here the CDR3 DNA reads TGTGCCAGCAGTTACGCCGGGGTGAGCACAGATACGCAGTATTTT.

The V gene is TRBV14, the J gene TRBJ2-1; D tentatively reads TRBD1 or TRBD2 (5 bases each). The CDR3 is made up of 16 amino acids. The germline V gene encodes CDR1 SGHDN and CDR2 FVKESK. Trimming stripped 4 bases from V and 5 bases from J, with 18 bases between. The CDR3 here is CASSLTDGTGHNEQFF. The CDR3 nucleotides read TGTGCCAGCAGCCTGACAGACGGGACGGGACACAATGAGCAGTTCTTC. Drawing the rest from reference TRBV14 and TRBJ2-1, the complete variable domain is EAGVTQFPSHSVIEKGQTVTLRCDPISGHDNLYWYRRVMGKEIKFLLHFVKESKQDESGMPNNRFLAERTGGTYSTLKVQPAELEDSGVYFCASSLTDGTGHNEQFFGPGTRLTVL.

This chain uses TRBV4-1 with TRBJ1-5; TRBD1 agrees at 8 bases. This CDR3 is built from 16 residues. From germline, CDR1 is MGHRA and CDR2 YSYEKL. V lost 6 bases to trimming and J lost 3 bases; unmatched junction nucleotides: 10. The DNA for the CDR3 is TGCGCCAGCAGGCGGGATCCAGGGGGCTTCAATCAGCCCCAGCATTTT. Residues: CASRRDPGGFNQPQHF.

The chain recombines TRBV4-3 with TRBJ2-3, with 12 nucleotides matching TRBD2. The CDR3 spans 17 residues. Germline trimming cut 0 bases from V and 2 bases from J; bases unmatched to any gene: 3. Germline V gene sequence: CDR1 LGHNA, CDR2 YSLEER. CDR3 sequence reads: CASSQDGTSGYTDTQYF. CDR3 in DNA: TGCGCCAGCAGCCAAGATGGGACTAGCGGGTACACAGATACGCAGTATTTT.

V and J are TRBV30 and TRBJ2-7; D is unclear. V lost 2 bases, J lost 4 bases, and 6 bases lay in between. CDR1 and CDR2 (germline): GTSNPN, SVGIG (reference sequence). The CDR3 totals 11 residues. The CDR3 nucleotides read TGTGCCTGGAGTCAGAGGTACGAGCAGTACTTC. This gives the protein CAWSQRYEQYF.

This clonotype was counted at least ten times. The chain employs TRBV5-4 and TRBJ2-7; 9 bases line up with TRBD1. In germline, CDR1 is SGHNT, CDR2 YYREEE (reference sequence). The V gene end was trimmed by 4 bases and the J gene end by 4 bases; junction bases not matched to a gene: 6. This CDR3 is 14 amino acids long. DNA of the CDR3: TGTGCCAGCAGCAGGGACAGGGTTGTGTACGAGCAGTACTTC. Translation: CASSRDRVVYEQYF.

This clonotype was recorded many times. V and J are TRBV5-1 and TRBJ2-4; 12 bases are a match to TRBD2. The V gene end was trimmed by 5 bases and the J gene end by 0 bases; junction bases not matched to a gene: 3. The CDR3 runs 16 residues. Germline-derived CDR1 and CDR2 are SGHRS and YFSETQ. CDR3 loop: CASSPTSGGAKNIQYF. CDR3 nucleotide sequence: TGCGCCAGCAGTCCGACTAGCGGGGGAGCCAAAAACATTCAGTACTTC.

V gene TRBV3-1 combines with J gene TRBJ2-7; 10 bases match TRBD2. The CDR3 covers 14 residues. The V and J ends lost 7 bases and 1 base, in that order; junction bases with no gene match: 4. CDR1 LGHDT and CDR2 YNNKEL come from the germline V gene (reference sequence). The CDR3 region is CASTISGGSYEQYF. The CDR3 DNA is TGTGCCAGCACCATTAGCGGGGGGTCCTACGAGCAGTACTTC.

Turning to this clonotype: One end of the junction varies from germline; a read error may be responsible. The J gene is TRBJ2-5, the V gene TRBV20-1; TRBD1 agrees at 10 bases. Germline CDR1 and CDR2: DFQATT and SNEGSKA (reference sequence). CDR3 length equals 15 residues. This chain's CDR3 is CGAIPDPGQGETQYF. DNA of the CDR3: TGCGGTGCTATTCCAGATCCGGGACAGGGGGAGACCCAGTACTTC.

The chain combines TRBV7-2 with TRBJ2-5, with 11 bases lining up with TRBD2. CDR3 size: 17 residues. Per the germline V gene, CDR1 is SGHTA and CDR2 is FQGNSA. Trimming cost V 0 bases and J 6 bases; bases outside gene matches: 9. For the CDR3, the DNA is TGTGCCAGCAGCTTAGCGGGAGGGCTAGCGGGGGGTAAGACCCAGTACTTC. Amino acids: CASSLAGGLAGGKTQYF.